Below are 14 T cell receptor beta chains sequenced from a single sample in a study of blood T cell repertoires in COVID-19 (dated by TCRdb to the early 2020s). Library generation was performed with the immunoSEQ multiplex PCR assay. TCRdb took over this immuneACCESS table, retaining in-frame rearrangements with V and J assigned. Such tables are incomplete; in checked studies, under half of the missing clones stem from an unresolved V gene, and the remainder is unexplained. Recorded for this sample are 350,000 to 450,000 clones; 80% to 90% of them occurred a single time. 1% to 1.5% of the sample is held by the ten biggest clonotypes. Sequencing was done on a sample of peripheral blood. These receptors all come from a man aged 35 to 55 with acute or convalescent COVID-19.

The chain employs TRBV28 and TRBJ2-1; TRBD2 agrees at 9 bases. With 3 bases clipped from V and 4 bases from J, the junction kept 4 bases outside the gene matches. The length of the CDR3 is 15 residues. The germline gives CDR1 MDHEN, CDR2 SYDVKM. In DNA form, the CDR3 reads TGTGCCAGCAGTTTGGGACTAGCTAAATACAATGAGCAGTTCTTC. This sequence encodes CASSLGLAKYNEQFF.

The rearrangement joins TRBV10-3 to TRBJ2-1, with 9 bases identical to TRBD2. V dropped 3 bases and J dropped 4; count of bases not matched to a gene: 7. Germline values: CDR1 ENHRY, CDR2 SYGVKD. The CDR3 spans 16 residues. CDR3 DNA sequence: TGTGCCATCAGTGACCAGCGGGAGGATAGTTACAATGAGCAGTTCTTC. Residues: CAISDQREDSYNEQFF.

The chain links TRBV4-2 to TRBJ2-2; D is undetermined. Germline V lookup: CDR1 LGHNA, CDR2 YNFKEQ. Trimming stripped 2 bases from V and 1 base from J, with 14 bases between. This CDR3 is 17 amino acids long. Here the CDR3 reads CASSQPTNRQNTGELFF. CDR3 bases: TGTGCCAGCAGCCAACCAACCAACAGACAGAACACCGGGGAGCTGTTTTTT.

The genes are TRBV28 and TRBJ1-2, with 9 bases that match TRBD1. Germline values: CDR1 MDHEN, CDR2 SYDVKM. The V segment lost 6 bases and the J segment 4 bases; nucleotides outside the gene matches: 15. This CDR3 has 17 residues. CDR3 loop: CASRKRLLQGAFYGYTF. CDR3 nucleotide sequence: TGTGCCAGCAGAAAACGACTTCTACAGGGGGCCTTCTATGGCTACACCTTC.

This sequence joins TRBV30 and TRBJ2-1; TRBD1 aligns across 8 bases. The junction had 6 bases not matched to a gene; V was cut back by 0 bases and J by 2 bases. From germline, CDR1 is GTSNPN and CDR2 SVGIG (reference sequence). CDR3 length: 16 residues. The CDR3 nucleotides are TGTGCCTGGAGTGTACGACAGGGGAAAACCTACAATGAGCAGTTCTTC. The encoded protein is CAWSVRQGKTYNEQFF.

This clone was recorded many times. V usage is TRBV5-4 and J usage is TRBJ1-6; TRBD1 matches at 11 bases. The CDR3 is 17 amino acids. The V gene end was trimmed by 0 bases and the J gene end by 4 bases; junction bases not matched to a gene: 3. Germline V gene sequence: CDR1 SGHNT, CDR2 YYREEE (reference sequence). CDR3 protein: CASSLAGTGGYNSPLHF. The CDR3 DNA reads as TGTGCCAGCAGCTTGGCCGGGACAGGGGGTTATAATTCACCCCTCCACTTT.

A single count supports this clone. This chain uses TRBV28 with TRBJ2-5, with 8 bases identical to TRBD1. V shed 1 base, J shed 3 bases, and the junction held 1 base outside the gene matches. This CDR3 comprises 14 residues. From germline, CDR1 is MDHEN and CDR2 SYDVKM. The CDR3: CASSLSDREETQYF. In DNA form, the CDR3 reads TGTGCCAGCAGTTTATCGGACAGGGAAGAGACCCAGTACTTC.

The chain links TRBV6-5 to TRBJ1-2, with D possibly matching TRBD1 (6 bases). The CDR3 is made up of 14 amino acids. The ends were cut back, 3 bases at V and 4 bases at J, with 12 bases in the middle. Germline V gives CDR1 MNHEY, CDR2 SVGAGI. The CDR3 sequence is CASSYQGQSYGYTF. CDR3 sequence (DNA): TGTGCCAGCAGTTATCAGGGGCAGAGCTATGGCTACACCTTC.

The chain recombines TRBV28 with TRBJ1-1; D may be TRBD1 (5 bases). Germline-derived CDR1 and CDR2 are MDHEN and SYDVKM. V gave up 2 bases and J gave up 4 bases, with 5 bases separating them. There are 12 residues in the CDR3. The DNA of the CDR3 is TGTGCCAGCAGTTTACAGGGCACTGAAGCTTTCTTT. Its protein product is CASSLQGTEAFF. Complete variable domain (other parts from reference TRBV28 and TRBJ1-1): DVKVTQSSRYLVKRTGEKVFLECVQDMDHENMFWYRQDPGLGLRLIYFSYDVKMKEKGDIPEGYSVSREKKERFSLILESASTNQTSMYLCASSLQGTEAFFGQGTRLTVV.

The chain carries TRBV28 and TRBJ2-7, with D unresolved. Germline V gene lookup returns CDR1 MDHEN and CDR2 SYDVKM. CDR3 size: 13 residues. V was clipped by 7 bases and J by 2 bases, with 12 bases between them. The CDR3 DNA reads TGTGCCAGCACCCTTCGGGTCCCCTACGAGCAGTACTTC. Translating it yields CASTLRVPYEQYF. Full variable domain (outside the CDR3, taken from reference TRBV28 and TRBJ2-7): DVKVTQSSRYLVKRTGEKVFLECVQDMDHENMFWYRQDPGLGLRLIYFSYDVKMKEKGDIPEGYSVSREKKERFSLILESASTNQTSMYLCASTLRVPYEQYFGPGTRLTVT.

The chain employs TRBV6-5 and TRBJ2-4, with a tentative D call TRBD1 (6 bases). V was pared by 9 bases and J by 4 bases, with 13 bases between. CDR1 MNHEY and CDR2 SVGAGI come from the germline V gene. The length of the CDR3 is 13 residues. The CDR3 sequence: CASMGHQKNIQYF. CDR3 nucleotides: TGTGCCAGTATGGGACACCAGAAAAACATTCAGTACTTC.

The chain has TRBV6-5 and TRBJ2-2, with 8 nucleotides matching TRBD1. The V gene end was trimmed by 6 bases and the J gene end by 5 bases; junction bases not matched to a gene: 2. Per the germline V gene, CDR1 is MNHEY and CDR2 is SVGAGI. There are 13 residues in the CDR3. Here the CDR3 reads CASRDRVTGELFF. The CDR3 DNA follows: TGTGCCAGCAGGGACAGGGTAACCGGGGAGCTGTTTTTT.

The chain employs TRBV9 and TRBJ2-7, with D possibly matching TRBD2 (7 bases). V lost 7 bases and J lost 0, with 14 bases in between. There are 14 residues in the CDR3. Germline assignment: CDR1 SGDLS and CDR2 YYNGEE. Here the CDR3 reads CASAEGGISYEQYF. The CDR3 bases are TGTGCCAGCGCGGAGGGGGGGATCTCCTACGAGCAGTACTTC.

This clone has a single count. The chain has TRBV5-6 and TRBJ1-1, with a possible D match to TRBD1 (5 bases). CDR3 length equals 13 residues. The V gene lost 5 bases and the J gene lost 2 bases, with 10 bases spanning the gap. In germline, CDR1 is SGHDT, CDR2 YYEEEE. This chain's CDR3 is CASRDTLNTEAFF. DNA of the CDR3: TGTGCCAGCAGGGACACTCTTAACACTGAAGCTTTCTTT.